These T cell receptor beta chains were read from a single sample in a study of blood T cell repertoires in COVID-19. TCRdb keeps only in-frame clones here, not all; method: immunoSEQ multiplex PCR. The sample has 330,000 or so clones; approximately 89% are singletons. Material: peripheral blood. Receptor source: a woman aged 55-70 years with COVID-19, enrolled during active disease. The CDR3 runs from the conserved cysteine through the conserved F or W. A D gene is named only where the DNA matches it firmly. Clone size appears in some rows only: once, few, many, or a class for an expanded clone.

D: TRBD1
size: -
J: TRBJ2-1
V: TRBV7-9
DNA: TGTGCCAGCAGCTGGTTGGGGACAGGGGACAATGAGCAGTTCTTC
CDR3: CASSWLGTGDNEQFF

D: TRBD1
size: -
J: TRBJ2-3
V: TRBV24-1
DNA: TGTGCCACCAGTGATAAACAGGGGGCACGCACAGATACGCAGTATTTT
CDR3: CATSDKQGARTDTQYF

D: -
size: -
J: TRBJ1-4
V: TRBV30
DNA: TGTGCCTGGGGGAGGAGTGAAAAACTGTTTTTT
CDR3: CAWGRSEKLFF

D: -
size: -
J: TRBJ2-7
V: TRBV6-1
DNA: TGTGCCAGCAGTGACGTATCAGGCTCCTACGAGCAGTACTTC
CDR3: CASSDVSGSYEQYF

D: -
size: -
J: TRBJ1-3
V: TRBV5-1
DNA: TGCGCCAGCAGCTTGGAGTCGGGGGTAGGGTCTGGAAACACCATATATTTT
CDR3: CASSLESGVGSGNTIYF

D: -
size: -
J: TRBJ1-4
V: TRBV18
DNA: TGTGCCAGCTCACCTCTAATTGGTGAAAAACTGTTTTTT
CDR3: CASSPLIGEKLFF

D: -
size: -
J: TRBJ1-4
V: TRBV12-3/TRBV12-4
DNA: TGTGCCAGCAGTTTAGCGCAGGGAAACAGGATGTTTTTT
CDR3: CASSLAQGNRMFF

D: TRBD1
size: -
J: TRBJ1-1
V: TRBV27
DNA: TGTGCCAGCTACAGGGGAGGAACTGAAGCTTTCTTT
CDR3: CASYRGGTEAFF

D: -
size: -
J: TRBJ1-3
V: TRBV11-2
DNA: TGTGCCAGCAGCCGCGGGGGGGTTGGAAACACCATATATTTT
CDR3: CASSRGGVGNTIYF

D: -
size: once
J: TRBJ1-1
V: TRBV5-1
DNA: TGCGCCAGCAGCTTGGGACAGACGATCATGAACACTGAAGCTTTCTTT
CDR3: CASSLGQTIMNTEAFF

D: -
size: -
J: TRBJ2-2
V: TRBV3-1/TRBV3-2
DNA: TGTGCCAGCAGCCAAGGGCAGAACACCGGGGAGCTGTTTTTT
CDR3: CASSQGQNTGELFF

D: TRBD1
size: -
J: TRBJ2-1
V: TRBV5-1
DNA: TGCGCCAGCAGTTCCGCCCAGGGGGTCGATGAGCAGTTCTTC
CDR3: CASSSAQGVDEQFF

D: TRBD1
size: -
J: TRBJ1-2
V: TRBV10-1
DNA: TGCGCCAGCAGGATGGGACAGGGGGCCTGTTTCTTCTATGGCTACACCTTC
CDR3: CASRMGQGACFFYGYTF

D: -
size: -
J: TRBJ1-3
V: TRBV9
DNA: TGTGCCAGCAGCGCGAGGTTGGGGGAGGGCTCTGGAAACACCATATATTTT
CDR3: CASSARLGEGSGNTIYF

D: -
size: once
J: TRBJ2-1
V: TRBV1
DNA: TGCACCAGCAGCCAAGGAGCCCTAGCGGGGGGGAGCTCCTACAATGAGCAGTTCTTC
CDR3: CTSSQGALAGGSSYNEQFF

D: -
size: -
J: TRBJ2-1
V: TRBV15
DNA: TGTGCCACCAGCCAGGGACTAGGGGGCGGTGAGCAGTTCTTC
CDR3: CATSQGLGGGEQFF

D: TRBD1
size: -
J: TRBJ2-1
V: TRBV5-4
DNA: TGTGCCAGCAGACCAGGGACAGGGCGTTTGAATGAGCAGTTCTTC
CDR3: CASRPGTGRLNEQFF

D: -
size: -
J: TRBJ2-3
V: TRBV18
DNA: TGTGCCAGCTCACCACCGGTAGTACAGGCAGATACGCAGTATTTT
CDR3: CASSPPVVQADTQYF

D: -
size: many
J: TRBJ2-5
V: TRBV3-1/TRBV3-2
DNA: TGTGCCAGCAGCCCTTTACAAGAGGGGGCCCAGTACTTC
CDR3: CASSPLQEGAQYF

D: TRBD1
size: -
J: TRBJ2-5
V: TRBV7-6
DNA: TGTGCCAGCAGCCCTGGTGGGACAGGGGGTGAGACCCAGTACTTC
CDR3: CASSPGGTGGETQYF

D: -
size: -
J: TRBJ2-1
V: TRBV7-9
DNA: TGTGCCAGCAGCTTATTTACGGGGGTGGTCTACAATGAGCAGTTCTTC
CDR3: CASSLFTGVVYNEQFF

D: -
size: -
J: TRBJ2-7
V: TRBV4-1
DNA: TGCGCCAGCAGCGTTGGGGGCGAGCAGGGCGAGCAGTACTTC
CDR3: CASSVGGEQGEQYF

D: TRBD1
size: -
J: TRBJ2-7
V: TRBV10-3
DNA: TGTGCCATCAGTGGGACAGGCTACGAGCAGTACTTC
CDR3: CAISGTGYEQYF

D: TRBD1
size: -
J: TRBJ1-3
V: TRBV4-2
DNA: TGTGCCAGCAGCCAATACAACAGGGGGCTCGGAAACACCATATATTTT
CDR3: CASSQYNRGLGNTIYF

D: -
size: -
J: TRBJ2-7
V: TRBV11-3
DNA: TGTGCCAGCAGCCCCGGGCAGGGAAGAGTTCAGTACTTC
CDR3: CASSPGQGRVQYF

D: -
size: -
J: TRBJ1-1
V: TRBV6-6
DNA: TGTGCCAGCTCACAAGGGGAACCCATGAACACTGAAGCTTTCTTT
CDR3: CASSQGEPMNTEAFF

D: -
size: -
J: TRBJ1-3
V: TRBV19
DNA: TGTGCCAGTAGTACCGCGCGCTCTGGAAACACCATATATTTT
CDR3: CASSTARSGNTIYF

D: TRBD2
size: -
J: TRBJ2-3
V: TRBV30
DNA: TGTGCCTGGAGTGGGACTAGCCGTTCTGATACGCAGTATTTT
CDR3: CAWSGTSRSDTQYF

D: TRBD1
size: -
J: TRBJ1-1
V: TRBV18
DNA: TGTGCCAGCTCACCACCGAGAGGGGGCCCGAACACTGAAGCTTTCTTT
CDR3: CASSPPRGGPNTEAFF

D: TRBD2
size: few
J: TRBJ2-7
V: TRBV12-3/TRBV12-4
DNA: TGTGCCAGCAGTCGACGCGGGGGCTACGAGCAGTACTTC
CDR3: CASSRRGGYEQYF

D: TRBD1
size: -
J: TRBJ1-4
V: TRBV27
DNA: TGTGCCAGCAGTTCACCAGACAGGGTTGAAAAACTGTTTTTT
CDR3: CASSSPDRVEKLFF

D: -
size: -
J: TRBJ2-7
V: TRBV28
DNA: -
CDR3: CASWGSGTAASGYF

D: TRBD1
size: -
J: TRBJ1-2
V: TRBV12-3/TRBV12-4
DNA: TGTGCCAGCAGCCCGACAGGGGATGGCTACACCTTC
CDR3: CASSPTGDGYTF

D: -
size: few
J: TRBJ1-6
V: TRBV2
DNA: TGTGCCAGTAGATGGTACAGCAATTCACCCCTCCACTTT
CDR3: CASRWYSNSPLHF

D: -
size: -
J: TRBJ1-5
V: TRBV7-9
DNA: TGTGCCAGCAGCTTAGGGCTAGGGGTCCAGCATTTT
CDR3: CASSLGLGVQHF

D: -
size: -
J: TRBJ2-1
V: TRBV5-1
DNA: TGCGCCAGCAGCCCTAATAGCGGATCCTACAATGAGCAGTTCTTC
CDR3: CASSPNSGSYNEQFF

D: -
size: -
J: TRBJ2-5
V: TRBV30
DNA: TGTGCCTGGAGTGCGCAAGAGACCCAGTACTTC
CDR3: CAWSAQETQYF

D: -
size: -
J: TRBJ1-2
V: TRBV18
DNA: TGTGCCAGCTCACCGGTCCAGACTAACTATGGCTACACCTTC
CDR3: CASSPVQTNYGYTF

D: -
size: -
J: TRBJ1-5
V: TRBV19
DNA: TGTGCCAGTAGGTACAGGGCCCCGGGGCAGCCCCAGCATTTT
CDR3: CASRYRAPGQPQHF

D: -
size: -
J: TRBJ1-2
V: TRBV5-1
DNA: TGCGCCAGCAGCTTGGCCGTAAATAACTATGGCTACACCTTC
CDR3: CASSLAVNNYGYTF

D: -
size: -
J: TRBJ1-4
V: TRBV7-2
DNA: TGTGCCAGCAGCCGGGTTCTTGGGGCTGGGGTTGAAAAACTGTTTTTT
CDR3: CASSRVLGAGVEKLFF

D: TRBD1
size: -
J: TRBJ1-5
V: TRBV18
DNA: TGTGCCAGCTCACCGGACAGGGGGCGAAATCAGCCCCAGCATTTT
CDR3: CASSPDRGRNQPQHF

D: -
size: -
J: TRBJ1-1
V: TRBV6-5
DNA: TGTGCCAGCAGGAGAGGACAGCTTGAAGCTTTCTTT
CDR3: CASRRGQLEAFF

D: -
size: -
J: TRBJ1-1
V: TRBV7-2
DNA: TGTGCCAGCAGCTTAGCCCAGGGTAACACTGAAGCTTTCTTT
CDR3: CASSLAQGNTEAFF